This is a list of T cell receptor beta chains from one sample in a study of OX40 agonist ivuxolimab in advanced cancers. Some clones are missing from TCRdb's copy, which holds only in-frame ones; the method was immunoSEQ multiplex PCR. The table shows tens of thousands of clones, with about four fifths occurring only once. Material: CD4+ or CD8+ T cells sorted from blood, obtained in a trial of the OX40 agonist ivuxolimab. The receptors shown here come from an adult with an advanced solid tumor such as melanoma, head and neck, liver or kidney cancer. CDR3s include the opening cysteine and the closing phenylalanine or tryptophan. D genes are given only for firm matches. Not every row has a clone size; where given, it reads once, few, many or a size class.

D,J,V,size,CDR3,DNA
NA,TRBJ1-4,TRBV28,many,CASTPPTNEKLFF,TGTGCCAGCACCCCGCCCACGAATGAAAAACTGTTTTTT
NA,TRBJ2-7,TRBV28,NA,CASRASDFYEQYF,TGTGCCAGCAGGGCTAGCGACTTCTACGAGCAGTACTTC
TRBD1,TRBJ1-4,TRBV28,NA,CASSLGPTGVANEKLFF,TGTGCCAGCAGTTTGGGCCCGACAGGGGTAGCTAATGAAAAACTGTTTTTT
TRBD1,TRBJ2-5,TRBV11-2,NA,CASSFATGQGQETQYF,TGTGCCAGCAGCTTTGCCACCGGACAGGGGCAAGAGACCCAGTACTTC
TRBD1,TRBJ1-1,TRBV7-2,NA,CASSATGTVTEAFF,TGTGCCAGCAGCGCCACCGGGACAGTGACTGAAGCTTTCTTT
NA,TRBJ2-3,TRBV27,NA,CASSLKYGRADTQYF,TGTGCCAGCAGTTTAAAATATGGGCGTGCAGATACGCAGTATTTT
TRBD1,TRBJ2-7,TRBV10-3,few,CAISDLKTGTGYHEQYF,TGTGCCATCAGTGACTTAAAGACCGGGACAGGGTACCACGAGCAGTACTTC
NA,TRBJ2-1,TRBV29-1,NA,CSVEVAGYNEQFF,TGCAGCGTTGAAGTGGCAGGTTACAATGAGCAGTTCTTC
NA,TRBJ1-1,TRBV29-1,NA,CSATLPGTNTEAFF,TGCAGCGCCACTTTGCCAGGGACAAACACTGAAGCTTTCTTT
TRBD1,TRBJ1-3,TRBV28,NA,CASSRGQISGNTIYF,TGTGCCAGCAGCCGGGGACAGATCTCTGGAAACACCATATATTTT
NA,TRBJ2-1,TRBV2,NA,CASNLQSSYNEQFF,TGTGCCAGCAACCTACAGAGCTCCTACAATGAGCAGTTCTTC
NA,TRBJ2-5,TRBV7-9,NA,CASSFTTQGETQYF,TGTGCCAGCAGCTTCACGACTCAGGGGGAGACCCAGTACTTC
NA,TRBJ2-1,TRBV2,NA,CASRADTLNEQFF,TGTGCCAGCAGAGCGGATACACTCAATGAGCAGTTCTTC
NA,TRBJ2-5,TRBV2,NA,CASIYSLGHQETQYF,TGTGCCAGCATTTACTCCCTGGGACACCAAGAGACCCAGTACTTC
NA,TRBJ2-7,TRBV6-6,NA,CASSYSGERPYEQYF,TGTGCCAGCAGTTACTCGGGGGAGCGCCCCTACGAGCAGTACTTC
TRBD1,TRBJ1-2,TRBV5-1,few,CASSLELGGQGLGYTF,TGCGCCAGCAGCTTGGAATTGGGAGGACAGGGGCTTGGCTACACCTTC
TRBD1,TRBJ1-6,TRBV6-5,NA,CASSLGQGENSPLHF,TGTGCCAGCAGTCTAGGACAGGGAGAGAATTCACCCCTCCACTTT
NA,TRBJ1-4,TRBV6-5,NA,CASSYFEGTEEPEGFF,TGTGCCAGCAGTTACTTCGAGGGGACGGAGGAGCCGGAGGGGTTTTTT
NA,TRBJ1-5,TRBV5-6,few,CASSLYRVSQPQHF,TGTGCCAGCAGCTTGTACAGGGTCAGCCAGCCCCAGCATTTT
TRBD1,TRBJ1-2,TRBV19,NA,CASSSRSTGVDYGYTF,TGTGCCAGTAGTAGTCGGAGTACAGGGGTAGACTATGGCTACACCTTC
TRBD1,TRBJ2-2,TRBV19,NA,CASTRQGTTNTGELFF,TGTGCCAGTACCCGACAGGGGACAACGAACACCGGGGAGCTGTTTTTT
NA,TRBJ2-7,TRBV15,NA,CATSRDGTVRGDEQYF,TGTGCCACCAGCAGGGATGGGACAGTAAGGGGGGACGAGCAGTACTTC
NA,TRBJ2-6,TRBV2,medium-sized,CASSRAWQAGANVLTF,TGTGCCAGCAGTCGTGCGTGGCAAGCTGGGGCCAACGTCCTGACTTTC
NA,TRBJ1-6,TRBV2,NA,CASSEETGSNSPLHF,TGTGCCAGCAGTGAAGAGACAGGCTCTAATTCACCCCTCCACTTT
TRBD2,TRBJ2-7,TRBV4-1,NA,CASSPTLLAGGWEQYF,TGCGCCAGCAGCCCCACATTACTAGCGGGAGGGTGGGAGCAGTACTTC
NA,TRBJ2-5,TRBV11-2,NA,CASSLASQQGETQYF,TGTGCCAGCAGCTTAGCGTCCCAACAAGGGGAGACCCAGTACTTC
NA,TRBJ2-7,TRBV5-1,NA,CASSLSGTAYEQYF,TGCGCCAGCAGCTTGTCGGGCACCGCCTACGAGCAGTACTTC
NA,TRBJ1-1,TRBV5-1,NA,CASSLLGGDTEAFF,TGCGCCAGCAGCTTACTCGGGGGTGACACTGAAGCTTTCTTT
TRBD1,TRBJ2-2,TRBV28,NA,CASSSRDRGITGELFF,TGTGCCAGCAGTTCCCGGGACAGGGGGATCACCGGGGAGCTGTTTTTT
NA,TRBJ1-6,TRBV7-9,NA,CASSGSLNSPLHF,TGTGCCAGCAGCGGCAGCTTAAATTCACCCCTCCACTTT
NA,TRBJ2-7,TRBV27,few,CASSLIGESYEQYF,TGTGCCAGCAGTTTAATTGGAGAATCCTACGAGCAGTACTTC
TRBD2,TRBJ2-5,TRBV14,NA,CASSPLAGARETQYF,TGTGCCAGCAGCCCACTAGCGGGGGCACGAGAGACCCAGTACTTC
TRBD2,TRBJ2-2,TRBV7-6,NA,CASSPQGGTSGTGELFF,TGTGCCAGCAGCCCCCAGGGGGGGACTAGCGGGACCGGGGAGCTGTTTTTT
NA,TRBJ2-2,TRBV5-4,NA,CASSMYSGELFF,TGTGCCAGCAGCATGTACAGCGGGGAGCTGTTTTTT
NA,TRBJ2-7,TRBV6-5,once,CASSYSSAASYEQYF,TGTGCCAGCAGTTACTCGAGCGCAGCCAGCTACGAGCAGTACTTC
NA,TRBJ2-2,TRBV5-4,NA,CASSSMTANTGELFF,TGTGCCAGCAGCTCAATGACAGCCAACACCGGGGAGCTGTTTTTT
NA,TRBJ2-7,TRBV27,NA,CASTSVGGPPYEQYF,TGTGCCAGCACCAGCGTCGGGGGGCCACCCTACGAGCAGTACTTC
NA,TRBJ1-6,TRBV7-9,few,CASNRQDSPLHF,TGTGCCAGCAACCGGCAAGATTCACCCCTCCACTTT
TRBD2,TRBJ2-1,TRBV4-1,NA,CASSQGLAGYNEQFF,TGCGCCAGCAGCCAAGGACTAGCGGGATACAATGAGCAGTTCTTC
NA,TRBJ1-3,TRBV11-2,NA,CASSFSGDTIYF,TGTGCCAGCAGCTTTTCCGGTGACACCATATATTTT
NA,TRBJ1-4,TRBV5-8,NA,CASNNNDRNEKLFF,TGTGCCAGCAACAATAACGACCGGAATGAAAAACTGTTTTTT
NA,TRBJ1-2,TRBV20-1,once,CSASTLDGYTF,TGCAGTGCTAGCACCTTAGATGGCTACACCTTC
TRBD2,TRBJ2-1,TRBV2,NA,CASSWRLAGNNEQFF,TGTGCCAGCAGTTGGCGACTAGCGGGAAACAATGAGCAGTTCTTC
TRBD1,TRBJ2-3,TRBV7-9,NA,CASSRDRGTDTQYF,TGTGCCAGCAGCCGGGACAGGGGAACAGATACGCAGTATTTT
NA,TRBJ2-5,TRBV5-1,NA,CASSLDRTIQETQYF,TGCGCCAGCAGCTTGGATAGGACTATACAAGAGACCCAGTACTTC
TRBD2,TRBJ2-5,TRBV5-1,few,CASSLVFSGGATTQYF,TGCGCCAGCAGCTTGGTATTTAGCGGGGGGGCCACGACCCAGTACTTC
NA,TRBJ1-4,TRBV6-1,NA,CASSEAWTGKLFF,TGTGCCAGCAGTGAAGCATGGACCGGCAAACTGTTTTTT
TRBD1,TRBJ1-1,TRBV6-6,NA,CASNVGQATEAFF,TGTGCCAGCAACGTTGGACAGGCGACTGAAGCTTTCTTT
TRBD1,TRBJ1-4,TRBV28,NA,CASNQGGNEKLFF,TGTGCCAGCAATCAGGGGGGAAATGAAAAACTGTTTTTT
TRBD1,TRBJ1-4,TRBV19,NA,CASRGTGVRATNEKLFF,TGTGCCAGTAGAGGGACAGGGGTTCGAGCAACTAATGAAAAACTGTTTTTT
NA,TRBJ2-1,TRBV2,NA,CASSAGVEQFF,TGTGCCAGCAGTGCAGGGGTTGAGCAGTTCTTC